This is a list of T cell receptor beta chains from one sample in a study of cytomegalovirus exposure and HLA in healthy donors. Sequencing was performed with immunoSEQ multiplex PCR; in TCRdb, only in-frame clones are kept and a portion is missing. This sample has about 100,000 clones, with about 75% found just once. Sample: PBMCs. The receptor source for this set is a man in his fifties or sixties in good health and CMV-seropositive. Each CDR3 is given with its conserved first and last residue. D genes are given only for firm matches. Clone sizes are given selectively: once, few, many, or a class where the clone is expanded.

v_call: TRBV5-1; clone_size: -; j_call: TRBJ1-5; d_call: TRBD1; cdr3_aa: CASSGHRGRNQPQHF; cdr3_nt: TGCGCCAGCAGCGGCCACAGGGGCCGCAATCAGCCCCAGCATTTT
v_call: TRBV10-3; clone_size: -; j_call: TRBJ1-3; d_call: -; cdr3_aa: CAINRGADGNTIYF; cdr3_nt: TGTGCCATCAACCGGGGGGCAGATGGAAACACCATATATTTT
v_call: TRBV15; clone_size: -; j_call: TRBJ2-7; d_call: TRBD1; cdr3_aa: CATSRAGTGSYEQYF; cdr3_nt: TGTGCCACCAGCAGGGCCGGGACAGGGTCCTACGAGCAGTACTTC
v_call: TRBV12-5; clone_size: -; j_call: TRBJ1-6; d_call: -; cdr3_aa: CASGTGPGGNSPLHF; cdr3_nt: TGTGCTAGTGGTACGGGTCCTGGTGGTAATTCACCCCTCCACTTT
v_call: TRBV9; clone_size: -; j_call: TRBJ1-1; d_call: -; cdr3_aa: CASSVATRNTEAFF; cdr3_nt: TGTGCCAGCAGCGTAGCAACCAGGAACACTGAAGCTTTCTTT
v_call: TRBV4-2; clone_size: few; j_call: TRBJ1-2; d_call: -; cdr3_aa: CASSQAEQNYGYTF; cdr3_nt: TGTGCCAGCAGCCAAGCGGAGCAGAACTATGGCTACACCTTC
v_call: TRBV5-4; clone_size: -; j_call: TRBJ2-7; d_call: -; cdr3_aa: CASSLGQGISEQYF; cdr3_nt: TGTGCCAGCAGCTTGGGGCAGGGTATTTCCGAGCAGTACTTC
v_call: TRBV2; clone_size: -; j_call: TRBJ2-2; d_call: TRBD2; cdr3_aa: CASSERRGGGELFF; cdr3_nt: TGTGCCAGCAGTGAACGGCGGGGGGGCGGGGAGCTGTTTTTT
v_call: TRBV5-1; clone_size: -; j_call: TRBJ2-1; d_call: -; cdr3_aa: CASSLALSNEQFF; cdr3_nt: TGCGCCAGCAGCTTGGCTCTAAGCAATGAGCAGTTCTTC
v_call: TRBV5-1; clone_size: -; j_call: TRBJ1-5; d_call: -; cdr3_aa: CASSLGEGNRNQPQHF; cdr3_nt: TGCGCCAGCAGCTTGGGGGAGGGAAATCGCAATCAGCCCCAGCATTTT
v_call: TRBV19; clone_size: -; j_call: TRBJ2-1; d_call: TRBD1; cdr3_aa: CASSRSGTGYNEQFF; cdr3_nt: TGTGCCAGTTCCCGATCCGGGACAGGCTACAATGAGCAGTTCTTC
v_call: TRBV5-1; clone_size: -; j_call: TRBJ1-4; d_call: -; cdr3_aa: CASRSVATNEKLFF; cdr3_nt: TGCGCCAGCAGGTCGGTTGCAACTAATGAAAAACTGTTTTTT
v_call: TRBV7-6; clone_size: -; j_call: TRBJ1-1; d_call: -; cdr3_aa: CASSDDIGQMNTEAFF; cdr3_nt: TGTGCCAGCAGCGATGATATTGGACAAATGAACACTGAAGCTTTCTTT
v_call: TRBV4-2; clone_size: once; j_call: TRBJ2-2; d_call: TRBD2; cdr3_aa: CASSHPAGGTNTGELFF; cdr3_nt: TGTGCCAGCAGCCACCCAGCGGGGGGAACTAACACCGGGGAGCTGTTTTTT
v_call: TRBV4-1; clone_size: -; j_call: TRBJ2-3; d_call: -; cdr3_aa: CASSQVAPDTQYF; cdr3_nt: TGCGCCAGCAGCCAAGTCGCGCCTGATACGCAGTATTTT
v_call: TRBV7-2; clone_size: few; j_call: TRBJ1-2; d_call: -; cdr3_aa: CASSLAAPYGYTF; cdr3_nt: TGTGCCAGCAGCTTAGCAGCTCCTTATGGCTACACCTTC
v_call: TRBV27; clone_size: -; j_call: TRBJ1-4; d_call: -; cdr3_aa: CASSWGPSGGEKLFF; cdr3_nt: TGTGCCAGCAGTTGGGGCCCTTCGGGGGGTGAAAAACTGTTTTTT
v_call: TRBV10-3; clone_size: -; j_call: TRBJ1-1; d_call: TRBD1; cdr3_aa: CAISLTGGNTEAFF; cdr3_nt: TGTGCCATCAGTTTGACAGGGGGGAACACTGAAGCTTTCTTT
v_call: TRBV4-3; clone_size: -; j_call: TRBJ1-1; d_call: -; cdr3_aa: CASSKTLIGTEAFF; cdr3_nt: TGCGCCAGCAGCAAGACACTTATTGGGACTGAAGCTTTCTTT
v_call: TRBV30; clone_size: -; j_call: TRBJ1-1; d_call: TRBD1; cdr3_aa: CAWIRTGELSTEAFF; cdr3_nt: TGTGCCTGGATTCGGACAGGGGAACTGAGCACTGAAGCTTTCTTT
v_call: TRBV5-4; clone_size: -; j_call: TRBJ2-2; d_call: -; cdr3_aa: CASSTGTPNTGELFF; cdr3_nt: TGTGCCAGCAGCACCGGGACACCGAACACCGGGGAGCTGTTTTTT
v_call: TRBV4-2; clone_size: -; j_call: TRBJ1-2; d_call: -; cdr3_aa: CASSPRSVEAAYGYTF; cdr3_nt: TGTGCCAGCAGCCCCCGGAGCGTGGAAGCCGCCTATGGCTACACCTTC
v_call: TRBV10-2; clone_size: few; j_call: TRBJ2-5; d_call: -; cdr3_aa: CASSESTVGTQYF; cdr3_nt: TGCGCCAGCAGTGAGTCGACTGTCGGGACCCAGTACTTC
v_call: TRBV6-6; clone_size: -; j_call: TRBJ1-1; d_call: TRBD1; cdr3_aa: CASSATTGDTEAFF; cdr3_nt: TGTGCCAGCAGTGCGACGACAGGGGACACTGAAGCTTTCTTT
v_call: TRBV4-1; clone_size: few; j_call: TRBJ2-1; d_call: -; cdr3_aa: CASSQAIRGAPYNEQFF; cdr3_nt: TGCGCCAGCAGCCAAGCTATACGGGGGGCGCCCTACAATGAGCAGTTCTTC
v_call: TRBV4-1; clone_size: -; j_call: TRBJ1-4; d_call: -; cdr3_aa: CASSQSPGDEKLFF; cdr3_nt: TGCGCCAGCAGCCAGAGTCCCGGTGATGAAAAACTGTTTTTT
v_call: TRBV4-1; clone_size: -; j_call: TRBJ2-5; d_call: TRBD2; cdr3_aa: CASSQGRGGSETQYF; cdr3_nt: TGCGCCAGCAGCCAAGGCCGGGGGGGCAGCGAGACCCAGTACTTC
v_call: TRBV6-6; clone_size: -; j_call: TRBJ1-1; d_call: -; cdr3_aa: CASRPLEGTEAFF; cdr3_nt: TGTGCCAGCAGGCCCCTCGAGGGCACTGAAGCTTTCTTT
v_call: TRBV7-9; clone_size: -; j_call: TRBJ2-2; d_call: -; cdr3_aa: CASSLTYTGELFF; cdr3_nt: TGTGCCAGCAGCTTAACATACACCGGGGAGCTGTTTTTT
v_call: TRBV15; clone_size: -; j_call: TRBJ1-2; d_call: -; cdr3_aa: CANSRRPGIYYGYTF; cdr3_nt: TGTGCCAACTCCCGCCGCCCAGGGATTTACTATGGCTACACCTTC
v_call: TRBV11-1; clone_size: -; j_call: TRBJ1-6; d_call: TRBD1; cdr3_aa: CASSSRDRASPDNSPLHF; cdr3_nt: TGTGCCAGCAGCTCCCGGGACAGGGCCTCCCCAGATAATTCACCCCTCCACTTT
v_call: TRBV6-5; clone_size: -; j_call: TRBJ2-3; d_call: -; cdr3_aa: CASSFTLGTDTQYF; cdr3_nt: TGTGCCAGCAGTTTCACCCTAGGCACAGATACGCAGTATTTT
v_call: TRBV27; clone_size: -; j_call: TRBJ1-5; d_call: -; cdr3_aa: CASSLAVRAPAGDGIQPQHF; cdr3_nt: TGTGCCAGCAGTTTAGCGGTCCGAGCGCCCGCGGGGGATGGTATTCAGCCCCAGCATTTT
v_call: TRBV27; clone_size: -; j_call: TRBJ1-5; d_call: TRBD1; cdr3_aa: CASSGGQGISQPQHF; cdr3_nt: TGTGCCAGCAGTGGAGGACAGGGTATTAGTCAGCCCCAGCATTTT
v_call: TRBV5-6; clone_size: -; j_call: TRBJ1-4; d_call: TRBD1; cdr3_aa: CASSLKGQGNEKLFF; cdr3_nt: TGTGCCAGCAGCTTGAAGGGACAGGGAAATGAAAAACTGTTTTTT
v_call: TRBV13; clone_size: -; j_call: TRBJ2-7; d_call: -; cdr3_aa: CASSFGVYEQYF; cdr3_nt: TGTGCCAGCAGCTTCGGGGTTTACGAGCAGTACTTC
v_call: TRBV10-3; clone_size: -; j_call: TRBJ2-1; d_call: -; cdr3_aa: CAISEKPTGQMGYNEQFF; cdr3_nt: TGTGCCATCAGTGAGAAACCAACAGGTCAGATGGGCTACAATGAGCAGTTCTTC
v_call: TRBV7-2; clone_size: few; j_call: TRBJ2-3; d_call: -; cdr3_aa: CASKARQNSPDTQYF; cdr3_nt: TGTGCCAGCAAAGCTCGACAGAACTCTCCAGATACGCAGTATTTT
v_call: TRBV9; clone_size: -; j_call: TRBJ2-5; d_call: -; cdr3_aa: CASSVDPGKETQYF; cdr3_nt: TGTGCCAGCAGCGTAGATCCAGGGAAAGAGACCCAGTACTTC
v_call: TRBV28; clone_size: -; j_call: TRBJ1-4; d_call: TRBD1; cdr3_aa: CASSLTGFVSNEKLFF; cdr3_nt: TGTGCCAGCAGTTTGACAGGGTTTGTGTCTAATGAAAAACTGTTTTTT
v_call: TRBV2; clone_size: -; j_call: TRBJ2-5; d_call: -; cdr3_aa: CARAKSSAETQYF; cdr3_nt: TGTGCCAGAGCAAAGTCGAGCGCGGAGACCCAGTACTTC
v_call: TRBV7-6; clone_size: -; j_call: TRBJ1-2; d_call: TRBD1; cdr3_aa: CASSGTGGGYGYTF; cdr3_nt: TGTGCCAGCAGCGGGACAGGGGGCGGCTATGGCTACACCTTC
v_call: TRBV5-1; clone_size: -; j_call: TRBJ1-4; d_call: -; cdr3_aa: CASSLGTAINEKLFF; cdr3_nt: TGCGCCAGCAGCTTGGGGACAGCCATTAATGAAAAACTGTTTTTT
v_call: TRBV5-5; clone_size: -; j_call: TRBJ1-1; d_call: TRBD1; cdr3_aa: CASSFFTQGATEAFF; cdr3_nt: TGTGCCAGCAGCTTTTTCACACAGGGGGCCACTGAAGCTTTCTTT
v_call: TRBV5-1; clone_size: -; j_call: TRBJ2-1; d_call: -; cdr3_aa: CASSLWGGPGQVSYNEQFF; cdr3_nt: TGCGCCAGCAGCTTGTGGGGGGGGCCGGGACAGGTCTCCTACAATGAGCAGTTCTTC
v_call: TRBV28; clone_size: -; j_call: TRBJ1-2; d_call: -; cdr3_aa: CASSLVQGLGGYTF; cdr3_nt: TGTGCCAGCAGTTTGGTTCAGGGCCTGGGAGGCTACACCTTC
v_call: TRBV5-1; clone_size: once; j_call: TRBJ2-4; d_call: -; cdr3_aa: CASSNPGAKNIQYF; cdr3_nt: TGCGCCAGCAGCAACCCAGGAGCCAAAAACATTCAGTACTTC
v_call: TRBV4-2; clone_size: -; j_call: TRBJ2-5; d_call: -; cdr3_aa: CASSQDRSNQETQYF; cdr3_nt: TGTGCCAGCAGCCAAGATCGGTCAAACCAAGAGACCCAGTACTTC
v_call: TRBV19; clone_size: -; j_call: TRBJ1-4; d_call: -; cdr3_aa: CATHSTQATNEKLFF; cdr3_nt: TGTGCCACACACTCCACACAGGCAACTAATGAAAAACTGTTTTTT
v_call: TRBV7-2; clone_size: -; j_call: TRBJ2-7; d_call: TRBD1; cdr3_aa: CASSREGTGFYEQYF; cdr3_nt: TGTGCCAGCAGCCGGGAAGGGACAGGGTTTTACGAGCAGTACTTC
v_call: TRBV5-1; clone_size: -; j_call: TRBJ2-7; d_call: -; cdr3_aa: CASRLGTSTSYEQYF; cdr3_nt: TGCGCCAGCAGATTGGGGACTTCAACCTCCTACGAGCAGTACTTC